This TCR beta chain was identified in a study of OX40 agonist ivuxolimab in advanced cancers. Study context: Patients in the trial were receiving intravenous ivuxolimab every 2 weeks, at doses of 0.01 to 10 mg/kg. Participants averaged roughly 57 years of age (range about 23 to 80) and were roughly 80% male.

The CDR3 runs to 17 residues. In germline, CDR1 is SGHRS, CDR2 YFSETQ. Trimming pared 2 bases from V and 2 bases from J, leaving 18 bases between. Regarding the study as a whole: Expansion of clones was among the lowest in partial responders at 0.1-3.0 mg/kg. In CD8+ T cells, expanded clones were on average more numerous than in CD4+.

As for this clone: Antigen unknown.

Profiling relied on immunoSEQ multiplex PCR, and the TCRdb table lists in-frame clones only, not all of them. Among 90,000 or so clones listed, 90% to 95% were seen once. The clonotype was recovered from an adult with an advanced solid tumor such as melanoma, head and neck, liver or kidney cancer. The chain combines TRBV5-1 with TRBJ2-3; D tentatively reads TRBD1 or TRBD2 (5 bases each). The starting material was CD4+ or CD8+ T cells sorted from blood, obtained in a trial of the OX40 agonist ivuxolimab. CDR3 in amino acids: CASSLNPGTEDTDTQYF. The CDR3 nucleotides read TGCGCCAGCAGCTTAAATCCCGGGACGGAAGACACAGATACGCAGTATTTT.